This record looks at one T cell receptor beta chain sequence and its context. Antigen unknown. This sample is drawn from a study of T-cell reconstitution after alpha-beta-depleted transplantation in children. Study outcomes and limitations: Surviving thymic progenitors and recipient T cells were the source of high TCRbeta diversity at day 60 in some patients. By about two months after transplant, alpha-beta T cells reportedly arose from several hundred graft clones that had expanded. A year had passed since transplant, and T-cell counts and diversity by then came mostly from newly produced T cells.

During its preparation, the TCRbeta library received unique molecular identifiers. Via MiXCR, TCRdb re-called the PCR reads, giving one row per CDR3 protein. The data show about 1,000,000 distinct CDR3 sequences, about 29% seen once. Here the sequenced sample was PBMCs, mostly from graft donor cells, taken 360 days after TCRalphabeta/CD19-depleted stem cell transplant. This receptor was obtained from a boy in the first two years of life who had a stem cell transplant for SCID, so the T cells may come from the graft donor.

CDR3 residues: CASSPRETNQPQHF. CDR3 nucleotides: TGTGCCAGCAGCCCCAGGGAAACAAATCAGCCCCAGCATTTT. The chain combines TRBV16 with TRBJ1-5, with D possibly matching TRBD1 (5 bases). Trimming left V 4 bases short and J 4 bases short, with 11 bases between. Germline CDR1 and CDR2: KGHSY and FQNENV. The CDR3 loop spans 14 amino acids.